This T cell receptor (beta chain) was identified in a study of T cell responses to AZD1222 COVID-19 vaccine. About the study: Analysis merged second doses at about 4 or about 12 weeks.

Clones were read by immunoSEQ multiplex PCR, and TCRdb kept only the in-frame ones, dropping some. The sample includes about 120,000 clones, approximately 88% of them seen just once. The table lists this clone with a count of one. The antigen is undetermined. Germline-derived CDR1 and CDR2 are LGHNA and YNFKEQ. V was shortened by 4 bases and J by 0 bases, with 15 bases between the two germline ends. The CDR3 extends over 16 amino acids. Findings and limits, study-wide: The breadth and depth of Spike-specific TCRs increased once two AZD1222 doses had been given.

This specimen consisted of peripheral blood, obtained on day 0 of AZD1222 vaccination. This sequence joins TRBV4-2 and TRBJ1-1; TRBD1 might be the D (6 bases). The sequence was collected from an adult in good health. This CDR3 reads CASSLPPQGMNTEAFF. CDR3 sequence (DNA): TGTGCCAGCAGCCTCCCCCCCCAGGGGATGAACACTGAAGCTTTCTTT.